Sequencing of this TCR beta chain was carried out in a study of T cell repertoires in cytomegalovirus infection. Overall study context: As its CMV epitopes, the study selected recently identified HLA-C-restricted and well-studied HLA-B-restricted targets. The study's findings and limits: The ex vivo response was dominated by HLA-C-restricted CMV-specific TCR beta clonotypes.

Trimming removed 7 bases at V and 1 base at J, with 16 bases between. CDR1 and CDR2 from the germline V gene are MDHEN and SYDVKM. CDR3 size: 16 residues. TCRdb re-analysed the reads in MiXCR, keeping a single row per CDR3 protein. The table has about a million distinct CDR3 sequences, around 30% seen once. Many counts were recorded for this clonotype. Its antigen is currently unknown. This chain connects TRBV28 to TRBJ2-2; D is undetermined. This clonotype was obtained from a human donor in good health (CMV status not recorded). Some clones in this sample may be carry-over from other donors' samples. The sequencing used cultured CD8+ T cells from PBMCs, collected from culture after CMV antigen stimulation. The CDR3 region is CASTSYSELNTGELFF. CDR3 nucleotide sequence: TGTGCCAGCACCTCCTATTCGGAATTGAACACCGGGGAGCTGTTTTTT. Looking up the rest from reference TRBV28 and TRBJ2-2 gives the full variable domain: DVKVTQSSRYLVKRTGEKVFLECVQDMDHENMFWYRQDPGLGLRLIYFSYDVKMKEKGDIPEGYSVSREKKERFSLILESASTNQTSMYLCASTSYSELNTGELFFGEGSRLTVL.